Below, 29 T cell receptor beta chains from the same sample are listed, as sequenced in a study of beta chain features in type 1 diabetes. Sequencing targeted expressed TCRB transcripts, as all isolated RNA had been reverse transcribed. Data came from immunoSEQ multiplex PCR; TCRdb stores just in-frame clones and leaves some out. The sample records some 150,000 clones, 6.9% being singletons. The sequenced sample consisted of central memory CD4+ T cells from blood. The origin of the receptors is a woman aged 30 to 39 in good health.

V is TRBV7-9 and J is TRBJ2-1; the match to TRBD2 covers 13 bases. The CDR3 runs to 17 residues. Germline V lookup: CDR1 SEHNR, CDR2 FQNEAQ (reference sequence). V shed 2 bases and J 7 bases; nucleotides not matched to a gene: 8. This CDR3 reads CASSLYGATSGRNEQFF. CDR3 nucleotides: TGTGCCAGCAGCTTATATGGGGCGACTAGCGGGAGGAATGAGCAGTTCTTC. The full variable domain, in which reference TRBV7-9 and TRBJ2-1 provide the parts outside the CDR3, is DTGVSQNPRHKITKRGQNVTFRCDPISEHNRLYWYRQTLGQGPEFLTYFQNEAQLEKSRLLSDRFSAERPKGSFSTLEIQRTEQGDSAMYLCASSLYGATSGRNEQFFGPGTRLTVL.

This chain joins TRBV15 and TRBJ2-7; a weak D match, TRBD2 (6 bases). CDR1 is LNHNV and CDR2 is YYDKDF in the germline V gene (reference sequence). V lost 5 bases, J lost 5 bases, and 22 bases lay in between. The CDR3 runs 16 residues. This chain's CDR3 is CATSDREKARSHEQYF. CDR3 sequence (DNA): TGTGCCACCAGCGATCGGGAGAAGGCTCGGAGCCACGAGCAGTACTTC.

This clone was recorded a few times. The chain joins TRBV7-2 to TRBJ2-2, with D tentatively TRBD2 (5 bases). CDR1 is SGHTA and CDR2 is FQGNSA in the germline V gene. Trimming pared 5 bases from V and 1 base from J, leaving 11 bases between. The CDR3 is 15 amino acids. The CDR3 nucleotides are TGTGCCAGCAGCATAGACCGGGGGAACACCGGGGAGCTGTTTTTT. Translated, it gives CASSIDRGNTGELFF.

The V call is TRBV27, the J call TRBJ2-5, with D possibly being TRBD2 (7 bases). The V and J ends lost 4 bases and 4 bases respectively, with 22 bases between them. CDR1 and CDR2 (germline): MNHEY, SMNVEV (reference sequence). This CDR3 is built from 17 residues. The CDR3 loop is CASSSGYPGGAGETQYF. The CDR3 DNA reads as TGTGCCAGCAGTTCGGGTTATCCGGGGGGCGCGGGAGAGACCCAGTACTTC.

This clone was recorded a few times. The rearrangement joins TRBV27 to TRBJ2-1; 8 bases line up with TRBD2. CDR3 length: 14 amino acids. The germline CDR1 and CDR2 sequences are MNHEY and SMNVEV (reference sequence). With V trimmed by 8 bases and J by 7 bases, 10 bases remained unmatched. CDR3 DNA: TGTGCCAGCGGACGAGTACCGGGGGGGAATGAGCAGTTCTTC. It translates to CASGRVPGGNEQFF.

The V gene is TRBV6-4, the J gene TRBJ2-3, with unresolved D. This CDR3 contains 13 residues. The germline gives CDR1 MRHNA, CDR2 SNTAGT. Trimming took off 2 bases at V and 3 bases at J, with 6 bases between the two ends. This CDR3 is CASSDTRTDTQYF. The CDR3 bases are TGTGCCAGCAGTGACACGCGAACAGATACGCAGTATTTT.

The sample holds a few counts of this clone. A read error may account for a junction end that differs from germline. V is TRBV18 and J is TRBJ1-1; 9 bases fit TRBD1. This CDR3 has 16 residues. Germline values: CDR1 KGHSH, CDR2 LQKENI. CDR3 sequence reads: CASSPQGAGMNTEAFF. In DNA form, the CDR3 reads TGTGCCAGCTCCCCACAGGGGGCGGGGATGAACACTGAAGCTTTCTTT.

This clone was counted at least ten times. The chain is built from TRBV5-8 and TRBJ2-4; 10 bases are a match to TRBD2. V lost 2 bases, J lost 12 bases, and 2 bases stayed unmatched. Looked up from germline, CDR1 is SGHTS and CDR2 is YDEGEE. CDR3 length equals 12 residues. The CDR3 spells CASSLLAGNQYF. The CDR3, as DNA: TGTGCCAGCAGCTTACTAGCGGGGAATCAGTACTTC.

V is TRBV4-2 and J is TRBJ1-5, with D possibly being TRBD1 (5 bases). Germline values: CDR1 LGHNA, CDR2 YNFKEQ. V dropped 4 bases and J dropped 7 bases, with 20 bases sitting between them. The CDR3 loop spans 16 amino acids. The CDR3 loop reads CASSLNSGIRDQPQHF. The CDR3 bases are TGTGCCAGCAGCCTCAATAGCGGGATCCGGGACCAGCCCCAGCATTTT.

Written as DNA, the CDR3 is TGTGCCAGCAGCTTAGAGGGGGCCGGGACTAACTATGGCTACACCTTC. Protein product: CASSLEGAGTNYGYTF. V gene TRBV7-2 combines with J gene TRBJ1-2; TRBD1 matches 7 bases. V was pared by 1 base and J by 0 bases, with 5 bases of the junction left unmatched. There are 16 residues in the CDR3. CDR1 is SGHTA, CDR2 FQGNSA, per germline.

This chain joins TRBV5-4 and TRBJ2-3, with D possibly TRBD2 on 6 matching bases. The CDR3 contains 16 residues. With 4 bases removed from V and 0 bases from J, the gap between germline ends came to 15 bases. CDR1 SGHNT and CDR2 YYREEE come from the germline V gene (reference sequence). CDR3 in DNA: TGTGCCAGCAGCCTTCTCAGGGACTCTAGCACAGATACGCAGTATTTT. Amino acids: CASSLLRDSSTDTQYF.

With regard to this clone: Other DNA sequences in this specimen translate into the identical CDR3. The chain links TRBV9 to TRBJ2-2, with D perhaps TRBD2 (5 bases). Trimming shortened V by 6 bases and J by 0 bases, and 6 bases separated the two germline ends. This CDR3 is 13 amino acids long. CDR1 is SGDLS, CDR2 YYNGEE, per germline. CDR3 sequence reads: CASTGTNTGELFF. The CDR3 DNA reads TGTGCCAGCACCGGGACGAACACCGGGGAGCTGTTTTTT.

This clone appeared a few times. The chain joins TRBV7-2 to TRBJ2-1; TRBD2 agrees at 13 bases. Germline trimming cut 5 bases from V and 15 bases from J; bases unmatched to any gene: 10. Germline values: CDR1 SGHTA, CDR2 FQGNSA. The CDR3 spans 14 residues. CDR3 in amino acids: CASSPGTSGTSSFF. In DNA form, the CDR3 reads TGTGCCAGCAGCCCAGGGACTAGCGGGACCTCGTCGTTCTTC. The full variable domain, with the rest looked up from reference TRBV7-2 and TRBJ2-1, is GAGVSQSPSNKVTEKGKDVELRCDPISGHTALYWYRQSLGQGLEFLIYFQGNSAPDKSGLPSDRFSAERTGGSVSTLTIQRTQQEDSAVYLCASSPGTSGTSSFFGPGTRLTVL.

This clone has only a few counts. The V gene is TRBV6-1, the J gene TRBJ1-5; maybe TRBD1 (5 bases). The CDR3 covers 16 residues. Germline V CDR1 and CDR2: MNHNS, SASEGT. Deletions cut 2 bases from V and 4 bases from J, with 15 bases between. The CDR3 DNA reads TGTGCCAGCAGTGAACGACGTTGGGGGGATAATCAGCCCCAGCATTTT. The encoded protein is CASSERRWGDNQPQHF.

This clone was recorded a few times. The V gene is TRBV7-2, the J gene TRBJ2-5, with TRBD2 identical over 7 bases. V shed 3 bases, J shed 5 bases, and the junction held 9 bases outside the gene matches. CDR3 length: 15 residues. Germline V gene data show CDR1 as SGHTA and CDR2 as FQGNSA. The CDR3, as DNA: TGTGCCAGCAGCTTCGGGGACCGGGAGGCGGAGACCCAGTACTTC. This translates into CASSFGDREAETQYF.

This clone came up a few times. DNA for the CDR3: TGTGCCAGCAGCTTAGGTGGGACTCACAATGAGCAGTTCTTC. This translates into CASSLGGTHNEQFF. The chain is built from TRBV7-2 and TRBJ2-1, with TRBD2 as a possible D gene (6 bases). The CDR3 covers 14 residues. CDR1 SGHTA and CDR2 FQGNSA come from the germline V gene. The ends were cut back, 1 base at V and 5 bases at J, with 9 bases in the middle.

This clone has only a few counts. The chain is built from TRBV6-5 and TRBJ1-1; possible D gene TRBD1, 6 bases. The germline V gene has CDR1 MNHEY and CDR2 SVGAGI. This CDR3 region has 15 residues. The germline V and J ends were trimmed by 5 bases and 1 base, with 14 bases remaining between them. The CDR3 spells CASSLPGTWNTEAFF. The CDR3 DNA is TGTGCCAGCAGTCTTCCCGGGACATGGAACACTGAAGCTTTCTTT.

The V and J genes are TRBV5-1 and TRBJ1-1; TRBD1 is a possible D gene (5 bases). The CDR3 has 14 residues. Germline loops: CDR1 SGHRS, CDR2 YFSETQ. Trimming left V 4 bases short and J 1 base short, with 11 bases between. In DNA form, the CDR3 reads TGCGCCAGCAGCAGGGACTGGGAGAACACTGAAGCTTTCTTT. As protein: CASSRDWENTEAFF.

The sample holds a few counts of this clone. V usage is TRBV10-2 and J usage is TRBJ1-3, with D unresolved. Deletions cut 1 base from V and 4 bases from J, with 5 bases between. This CDR3 has 13 residues. In germline, CDR1 is WSHSY, CDR2 SAAADI. CDR3 region: CASSEYIGNTIYF. In DNA, the CDR3 is TGCGCCAGCAGTGAGTACATCGGAAACACCATATATTTT.

J is TRBJ2-3 and V is TRBV11-2, with D unclear. CDR3 length: 14 residues. Germline CDR1 is SGHAT and CDR2 is FQNNGV. V was pared by 5 bases and J by 2 bases, with 11 bases between. Written as DNA, the CDR3 is TGTGCCAGCAGCGAGACAATGTACACAGATACGCAGTATTTT. Amino acid sequence: CASSETMYTDTQYF. Filled out from reference TRBV11-2 and TRBJ2-3, the complete variable domain reads EAGVAQSPRYKIIEKRQSVAFWCNPISGHATLYWYQQILGQGPKLLIQFQNNGVVDDSQLPKDRFSAERLKGVDSTLKIQPAKLEDSAVYLCASSETMYTDTQYFGPGTRLTVL.

The chain couples TRBV10-3 to TRBJ2-1; 13 bases are shared with TRBD2. Losses at the gene ends were 0 bases for V and 7 bases for J; bases not matched to a gene: 6. This CDR3 spans 17 amino acids. Germline V gives CDR1 ENHRY, CDR2 SYGVKD. The CDR3 DNA sequence: TGTGCCATCAGTGAGTCAGTGACTAGCGGGAGGTCTAATGAGCAGTTCTTC. Translating it yields CAISESVTSGRSNEQFF.

The rearrangement links TRBV18 to TRBJ2-1; possibly TRBD2 for D (6 bases). The germline V gene has CDR1 KGHSH and CDR2 LQKENI. The CDR3 has 15 amino acids. Trimming took off 4 bases at V and 4 bases at J, with 14 bases between the two ends. The CDR3 nucleotides read TGTGCCAGCTCACTTACCGGGACTCAGTACAATGAGCAGTTCTTC. Its translation: CASSLTGTQYNEQFF.

The chain carries TRBV7-3 and TRBJ2-1; 7 nucleotides align to TRBD2. The CDR3 spans 15 residues. Germline CDR1 is SGHTA and CDR2 is FQGTGA. V shed 2 bases and J 12 bases; nucleotides not matched to a gene: 13. Here the CDR3 DNA reads TGTGCCAGCAGCTTACCTGGACTAGAAGTTATGGGGCAGTTCTTC. Translation gives CASSLPGLEVMGQFF.

Regarding this clone: At one boundary the junction diverges from the germline segment, which might be a read error. The chain carries TRBV19 and TRBJ2-5, with TRBD2 matching 9 bases. CDR1 LNHDA and CDR2 SQIVND come from the germline V gene (reference sequence). The CDR3 totals 12 residues. In DNA, the CDR3 is TGTGCCAGTAGTGGGCTAGCGGGACCCTGGGACTTC. The encoded protein is CASSGLAGPWDF.

This clone was seen only a few times. The chain joins TRBV19 to TRBJ2-1, with 11 bases that match TRBD2. Germline V lookup: CDR1 LNHDA, CDR2 SQIVND (reference sequence). The CDR3 is 17 amino acids. J gave up 4 bases and V 1 base, and 6 bases lay outside the gene matches. For the CDR3, the DNA is TGTGCCAGTAGTATAGCCCGGACTAGCGGGTCTTACAATGAGCAGTTCTTC. It codes for CASSIARTSGSYNEQFF.

This clone was detected a few times. The chain combines TRBV5-1 with TRBJ2-7, with 13 bases matching TRBD2. This CDR3 contains 15 residues. V dropped 4 bases and J dropped 4; count of bases not matched to a gene: 5. Germline V gene data show CDR1 as SGHRS and CDR2 as YFSETQ. The CDR3 reads CASSMRTSGSYEQYF. For the CDR3, the DNA is TGCGCCAGCAGCATGAGGACTAGCGGGAGTTACGAGCAGTACTTC.

This clone appeared a few times. CDR3 DNA: TGTGCCATCAGTGAGAACGGACTAGCGGTATCCTACGAGCAGTACTTC. It encodes CAISENGLAVSYEQYF. The chain employs TRBV10-3 and TRBJ2-7; TRBD2 matches at 10 bases. The CDR3 totals 16 residues. The germline gives CDR1 ENHRY, CDR2 SYGVKD. The junction had 5 bases not matched to a gene; V was cut back by 2 bases and J by 1 base.

This clone was seen repeatedly, ten times or more. Within the sample, other DNA sequences also encode this same CDR3. This chain connects TRBV18 to TRBJ1-1, with D maybe TRBD1 (5 bases). V was cut by 2 bases and J by 3 bases, with 10 bases left in between. CDR3 length: 14 amino acids. Germline CDR1 KGHSH, CDR2 LQKENI. CDR3 in DNA: TGTGCCAGCTCACCATCAGGGTTGGACACTGAAGCTTTCTTT. Protein: CASSPSGLDTEAFF. Variable domain in full (rest from reference TRBV18 and TRBJ1-1): NAGVMQNPRHLVRRRGQEARLRCSPMKGHSHVYWYRQLPEEGLKFMVYLQKENIIDESGMPKERFSAEFPKEGPSILRIQQVVRGDSAAYFCASSPSGLDTEAFFGQGTRLTVV.

This clone came up many times. V gene TRBV29-1 combines with J gene TRBJ1-5; 7 nucleotides agree with TRBD1. There are 13 residues in the CDR3. CDR1 is SQVTM and CDR2 is ANQGSEA in the germline V gene. After removal of 8 bases from V and 3 bases from J, the junction contained 7 bases not matched to a gene. The CDR3 reads CSIRQGLNQPQHF. DNA of the CDR3: TGCAGCATACGACAGGGCCTCAATCAGCCCCAGCATTTT.